This TCR beta chain is drawn from a study of T cell responses to AZD1222 COVID-19 vaccine. Whole-study results and caveats: Spike-specific TCR breadth and depth both grew after two AZD1222 doses. Repertoires were obtained solely post-peak T cell response. Donors, mostly white British, included more females; clonal diversity was possibly underestimated.

Profiled with immunoSEQ multiplex PCR; TCRdb holds only in-frame clones, not every one. The data hold over 20,000 clones, with 88% observed a single time. For this clone: Antigen unknown.

The receptor was derived from an adult who received the AZD1222 COVID-19 vaccine. This specimen was peripheral blood, taken 28 days after the second AZD1222 dose.

CDR3: CASSRTAGYGYTF. In DNA, the CDR3 is TGTGCCAGCAGTCGGACAGCGGGCTATGGCTACACCTTC. The chain has TRBV6-5 and TRBJ1-2; D might be TRBD1 (6 bases). This CDR3 region has 13 residues. V was clipped by 5 bases and J by 4 bases, with 11 bases between them. From germline, CDR1 is MNHEY and CDR2 SVGAGI.